Below, one TCR beta chain is given with its context. This sample is part of a study of T cell responses to AZD1222 COVID-19 vaccine. Germline assignment: CDR1 KGHSH and CDR2 LQKENI. The CDR3 has 15 residues. V shed 2 bases and J shed 1 base, with 11 bases lying between them. This table comes from immunoSEQ multiplex PCR, and its TCRdb copy is limited to in-frame clones, with some not included. The table lists under 200,000 clones, 85% to 95% of them singletons, with over 1% in the top ten. The chain carries TRBV18 and TRBJ1-1; D is undetermined. The specimen was peripheral blood, collected on day 0 of AZD1222 vaccination. This TCR was sampled from an adult in good health. CDR3 sequence: CASSPGRRENTEAFF. In DNA form, the CDR3 reads TGTGCCAGCTCACCAGGTAGGAGGGAGAACACTGAAGCTTTCTTT. The full variable domain, its missing parts supplied by reference TRBV18 and TRBJ1-1, is NAGVMQNPRHLVRRRGQEARLRCSPMKGHSHVYWYRQLPEEGLKFMVYLQKENIIDESGMPKERFSAEFPKEGPSILRIQQVVRGDSAAYFCASSPGRRENTEAFFGQGTRLTVV.